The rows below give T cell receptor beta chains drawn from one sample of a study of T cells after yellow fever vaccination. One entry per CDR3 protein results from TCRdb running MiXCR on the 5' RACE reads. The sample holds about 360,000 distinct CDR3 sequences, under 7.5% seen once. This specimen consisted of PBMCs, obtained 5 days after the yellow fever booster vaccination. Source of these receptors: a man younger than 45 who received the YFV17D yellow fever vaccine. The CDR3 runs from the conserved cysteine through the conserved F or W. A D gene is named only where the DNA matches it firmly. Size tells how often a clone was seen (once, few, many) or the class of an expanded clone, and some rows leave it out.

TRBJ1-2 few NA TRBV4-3 CASSQVGQTPPGYTF TGCGCCAGCAGCCAAGTAGGACAGACTCCTCCTGGCTACACCTTC
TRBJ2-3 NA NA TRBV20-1 CSTTNLPGPFHPDTQYF TGCAGTACGACGAACTTACCGGGACCCTTCCACCCAGATACGCAGTATTTT
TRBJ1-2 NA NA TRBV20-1 CSAGGLSHGYTF TGCAGTGCAGGAGGACTAAGCCATGGCTACACCTTC
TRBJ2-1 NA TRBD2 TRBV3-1 CASSQPGGKNEQFF TGTGCCAGCAGCCAACCGGGAGGGAAAAATGAGCAGTTCTTC
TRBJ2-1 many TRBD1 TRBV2 CASSDRGHNEQFF TGTGCCAGCAGCGACAGGGGTCACAATGAGCAGTTCTTC
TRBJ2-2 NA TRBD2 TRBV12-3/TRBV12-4 CAFSFLGLAGSLNTGELFF TGTGCCTTCAGTTTCTTGGGACTAGCGGGGAGCTTGAACACCGGGGAGCTGTTTTTT
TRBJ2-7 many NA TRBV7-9 CASSHRVYEQYF TGTGCCAGCAGCCACAGGGTCTACGAGCAGTACTTC
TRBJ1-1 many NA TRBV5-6 CASSLGPGGTEAFF TGTGCCAGCAGTCTTGGACCCGGCGGGACTGAAGCTTTCTTT
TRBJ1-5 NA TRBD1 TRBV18 CASSAQGADQPQHF TGTGCCAGCTCAGCTCAGGGGGCTGATCAGCCCCAGCATTTT
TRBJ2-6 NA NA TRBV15 CATSRPSGAGANVLTF TGTGCCACCAGCAGACCTTCAGGGGCTGGGGCCAACGTCCTGACTTTC
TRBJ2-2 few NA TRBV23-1 CASKKSGLRRGNTGELFF TGCGCCAGCAAGAAGTCCGGTCTCCGACGGGGCAACACCGGGGAGCTGTTTTTT
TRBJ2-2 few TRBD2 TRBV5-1 CASTQTASGREGELFF TGCGCCTCTACCCAGACTGCTAGCGGGAGAGAAGGGGAGCTGTTTTTT
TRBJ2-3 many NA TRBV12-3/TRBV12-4 CASSFTVADTQYF TGTGCCAGCAGTTTTACGGTGGCAGATACGCAGTATTTT
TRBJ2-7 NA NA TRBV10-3 CAYSGTGQEQYF TGTGCCTACTCGGGAACCGGCCAGGAGCAGTACTTC
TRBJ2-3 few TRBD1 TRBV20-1 CSARNRGPDTQYF TGCAGTGCTAGAAACAGGGGGCCGGATACGCAGTATTTT
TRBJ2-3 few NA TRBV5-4 CASSLPGTQTTDTQYF TGTGCCAGCAGCCTGCCCGGGACTCAAACGACAGATACGCAGTATTTT
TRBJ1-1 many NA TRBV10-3 CAISNRVGTEAFF TGTGCCATCAGCAACAGGGTAGGCACTGAAGCTTTCTTT
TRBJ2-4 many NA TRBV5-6 CASSSRTQPDIQYF TGTGCCAGCAGCTCGCGGACCCAACCGGACATTCAGTACTTC
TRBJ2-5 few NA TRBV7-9 CASSLGGRVGETQYF TGTGCCAGCAGCTTAGGTGGCAGGGTGGGAGAGACCCAGTACTTC
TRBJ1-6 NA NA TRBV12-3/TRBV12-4 CASSHRDFNSPLHF TGTGCCAGCAGTCACAGGGATTTTAATTCACCCCTCCACTTT
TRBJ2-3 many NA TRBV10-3 CAISEWRTPPMTDTQYF TGTGCCATCAGTGAGTGGCGGACCCCCCCAATGACAGATACGCAGTATTTT
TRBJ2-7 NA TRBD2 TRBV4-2 CASSQIAGGPQSYEQYF TGTGCCAGCAGCCAAATAGCGGGAGGGCCGCAATCCTACGAGCAGTACTTC
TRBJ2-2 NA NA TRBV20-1 CSARDLRTGELFF TGCAGTGCTAGAGATCTGAGAACCGGGGAGCTGTTTTTT
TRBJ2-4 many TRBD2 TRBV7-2 CASSSSGRRNIQYF TGTGCCAGCAGCTCAAGCGGGAGAAGGAACATTCAGTACTTC
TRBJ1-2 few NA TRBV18 CASSQDKGYGYTF TGTGCCAGCTCACAGGACAAGGGCTATGGCTACACCTTC
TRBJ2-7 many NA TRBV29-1 CSVVSQYEQYF TGCAGCGTTGTTTCTCAATACGAGCAGTACTTC
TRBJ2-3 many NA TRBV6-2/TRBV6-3 CASGDGETGSVTQYF TGTGCCAGCGGCGACGGGGAGACTGGCTCAGTTACGCAGTATTTT
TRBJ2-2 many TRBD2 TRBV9 CASSLLGGPVGELFF TGTGCCAGCAGCTTGTTGGGAGGGCCGGTCGGGGAGCTGTTTTTT
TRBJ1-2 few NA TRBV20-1 CSASKPNQGFNGYTF TGCAGTGCTAGCAAGCCCAATCAGGGGTTCAATGGCTACACCTTC
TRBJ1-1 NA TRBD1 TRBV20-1 CSARWTGATTEAFF TGCAGTGCTAGGTGGACAGGGGCGACCACTGAAGCTTTCTTT
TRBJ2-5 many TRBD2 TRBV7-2 CASSSWTSGIQETQYF TGTGCCAGCAGCTCTTGGACTAGCGGGATACAAGAGACCCAGTACTTC
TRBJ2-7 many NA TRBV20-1 CSASDGGEQYF TGCAGTGCTAGTGACGGCGGCGAGCAGTACTTC
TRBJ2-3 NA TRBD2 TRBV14 CASSHDFQAAGGRTDTQYF TGTGCCAGCAGCCATGATTTCCAGGCAGCGGGAGGGCGTACAGATACGCAGTATTTT
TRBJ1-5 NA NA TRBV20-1 CSATPGDGSNQPQHF TGCAGTGCCACTCCTGGGGACGGTAGCAATCAGCCCCAGCATTTT
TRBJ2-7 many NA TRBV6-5 CASSYSGDYEQYF TGTGCCAGCAGTTACTCTGGGGACTACGAGCAGTACTTC
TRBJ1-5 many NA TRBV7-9 CASSTDGDLKPQHF TGTGCCAGCAGCACGGACGGGGACCTGAAACCCCAGCATTTT
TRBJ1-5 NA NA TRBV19 CASRAPGPNPNQPQHF TGTGCCAGTAGGGCCCCGGGACCCAACCCGAATCAGCCCCAGCATTTT
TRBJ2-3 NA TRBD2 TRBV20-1 CSARDLLAGADTQYF TGCAGTGCTAGAGATCTCCTAGCGGGAGCAGATACGCAGTATTTT
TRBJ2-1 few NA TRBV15 CATSRDPYHEQFF TGTGCCACCAGCAGAGATCCATACCATGAGCAGTTCTTC
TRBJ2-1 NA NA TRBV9 CASSAAGTVHNEQFF TGTGCCAGCAGCGCAGCCGGGACCGTTCACAATGAGCAGTTCTTC
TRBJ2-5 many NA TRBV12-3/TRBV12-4 CASSFGALPGETQYF TGTGCCAGCAGTTTTGGCGCGCTCCCCGGCGAGACCCAGTACTTC
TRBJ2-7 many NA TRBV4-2 CASRGDWGEQYF TGTGCCAGCAGGGGCGATTGGGGTGAGCAGTACTTC